The 10 T cell receptor beta chains given below trace back to one sample, sequenced in a study of T-cell memory formation after mild COVID-19. A single record per CDR3 protein comes from TCRdb applying MiXCR to the 5' RACE reads. The table lists about 290,000 distinct CDR3 sequences, around a sixth of them singletons. Material for sequencing was PBMCs or a T cell subset sorted from them (not recorded which). These receptors originate from a man aged 18 to 30 who had mild COVID-19 (a few samples of this study predate the infection). Cell type and time point are not known.

This clonotype was detected many times. The rearrangement uses TRBV12-3 or TRBV12-4 and TRBJ2-5; TRBD2 might be the D (5 bases). Trimming took 8 bases from V and 5 from J, leaving 18 bases between them. The CDR3 totals 14 residues. Written as DNA, the CDR3 is TGTGCCAGCGGATCGGGGAACCCCGGGGAGACCCAGTACTTC. Translation: CASGSGNPGETQYF.

This clonotype has a count of ten or more. The chain links TRBV15 to TRBJ2-5; D uncertain. Trimming took 0 bases from V and 5 from J, leaving 10 bases between them. The germline V gene has CDR1 LNHNV and CDR2 YYDKDF (reference sequence). The CDR3 consists of 14 residues. CDR3 sequence reads: CATSRDPPRETQYF. CDR3 coding DNA: TGTGCCACCAGCAGAGATCCCCCCAGGGAGACCCAGTACTTC.

In its sample, this clonotype was seen a few times. The chain combines TRBV2 with TRBJ1-6; the D is unclear. Germline-derived CDR1 and CDR2 are SNHLY and FYNNEI. V was shortened by 6 bases and J by 7 bases, with 10 bases between the two germline ends. The CDR3 consists of 13 residues. CDR3 residues: CASRGEENSPLHF. In DNA form, the CDR3 reads TGTGCCAGCAGGGGAGAAGAAAATTCACCCCTCCACTTT.

This clonotype has just a few counts. The rearrangement uses TRBV24-1 and TRBJ2-3, with TRBD2 matching over 8 bases. J lost 3 bases, V lost 4 bases, and 8 bases had no gene match. Germline V CDR1 and CDR2: KGHDR, SFDVKD. This CDR3 comprises 16 residues. In nucleotides, the CDR3 is TGTGCCACCAGTGACCCCGGGACTAGAGGGACAGATACGCAGTATTTT. Amino acid sequence: CATSDPGTRGTDTQYF.

The V gene is TRBV6-1, the J gene TRBJ1-2; D is ambiguous. Trimming removed 0 bases from V and 8 bases from J, with 13 bases in between. Looked up from germline, CDR1 is MNHNS and CDR2 is SASEGT. The CDR3 has 14 residues. CDR3 DNA: TGTGCCAGCAGTGAAGCTAGCGGGTCCCCCGGCTACACCTTC. This encodes CASSEASGSPGYTF.

This clonotype was found a few times. This chain joins TRBV12-3 or TRBV12-4 and TRBJ2-7; tentatively, D is TRBD2 (6 bases). CDR3 length: 14 amino acids. V was cut by 4 bases and J by 2 bases, with 12 bases left in between. CDR3 amino acids: CASSWGLPAYEQYF. The CDR3 DNA reads TGTGCCAGCAGTTGGGGACTCCCGGCCTACGAGCAGTACTTC.

This clonotype was recorded many times. The chain employs TRBV5-1 and TRBJ1-2; D may be TRBD1 (5 bases). The CDR3 length is 15 residues. V shed 3 bases and J shed 4 bases, with 16 bases lying between them. CDR1 is SGHRS, CDR2 YFSETQ, per germline. The CDR3 DNA is TGCGCCAGCAGCTCAACGGGGGATGGGGTCTATGGCTACACCTTC. Translation gives CASSSTGDGVYGYTF.

The V call is TRBV7-9, the J call TRBJ1-6; D is unclear. Germline values: CDR1 SEHNR, CDR2 FQNEAQ (reference sequence). The CDR3 sequence is 14 residues long. V gave up 1 base and J gave up 10 bases, with 11 bases separating them. The CDR3 bases are TGTGCCAGCAGCTTAGTGGACGGGGTCTCACCCCTCCACTTT. It codes for CASSLVDGVSPLHF.

Many counts were recorded for this clonotype. The genes are TRBV7-2 and TRBJ1-4, with TRBD1 identical over 10 bases. This CDR3 has 17 residues. Germline V CDR1 and CDR2: SGHTA, FQGNSA. The V segment lost 6 bases and the J segment 3 bases; nucleotides outside the gene matches: 10. The CDR3 is CASSPGTGVMSNEKLFF. The CDR3 coding sequence is TGTGCCAGCAGTCCCGGGACAGGGGTCATGTCTAATGAAAAACTGTTTTTT.

The chain is built from TRBV20-1 and TRBJ1-2; D gene unclear. Trimming pared 3 bases from V and 4 bases from J, leaving 15 bases between. Germline-derived CDR1 and CDR2 are DFQATT and SNEGSKA (reference sequence). The CDR3 covers 14 residues. The CDR3 protein is CSASPSGGFYGYTF. DNA of the CDR3: TGCAGTGCTAGTCCGAGCGGCGGATTCTATGGCTACACCTTC.